This T cell receptor beta chain was sequenced for a study of CD8+CD57+ T cells in acquired aplastic anemia. Genomic DNA served as template for TCR beta VDJ and CDR3 profiling. MiXCR, applied by TCRdb to the reads, yields one record per CDR3 protein. This sample has about 110,000 distinct CDR3 sequences, with less than 65% found just once. This clonotype was observed many times. CDR1 SGHNT and CDR2 YYREEE come from the germline V gene (reference sequence). This CDR3 comprises 14 residues. Germline trimming cut 7 bases from V and 2 bases from J; bases unmatched to any gene: 8. The J gene is TRBJ1-2, the V gene TRBV5-4, with 7 bases that match TRBD1. The sample taken for sequencing was sorted CD4+, CD8+, or CD8+CD57+ T cells (not recorded which) from PBMCs. The clonotype was recovered from a human donor in good health, serving as a control. The CDR3 reads CASRDPTGNYGYTF. In DNA form, the CDR3 reads TGTGCCAGCCGAGACCCGACAGGGAACTATGGCTACACCTTC. The whole variable domain, remainder taken from reference TRBV5-4 and TRBJ1-2, is ETGVTQSPTHLIKTRGQQVTLRCSSQSGHNTVSWYQQALGQGPQFIFQYYREEENGRGNFPPRFSGLQFPNYSSELNVNALELDDSALYLCASRDPTGNYGYTFGSGTRLTVV.